This T cell receptor beta chain was retrieved from a study of cytomegalovirus exposure and HLA in healthy donors. General study findings and limits: Available immune exposure information was restricted to CMV serostatus only. The study put some 150 TCR beta chains on its list as cytomegalovirus-associated.

From germline, CDR1 is SGDLS and CDR2 YYNGEE. The CDR3 loop spans 12 amino acids. V lost 3 bases, J lost 8 bases, and 8 bases lay in between. For this clone: As yet, its antigen is unknown.

In the PCR, 60 Vbeta and 13 Jbeta primers were used. Produced via immunoSEQ multiplex PCR; TCRdb's table is partial and in-frame only. Here the sample spans about 50,000 clones, 81% being singletons. This TCR was recovered from a boy younger than 18 in good health and CMV-seropositive. This chain links TRBV9 with TRBJ1-4; D gene uncertain. Sequences were obtained from PBMCs. CDR3 in DNA: TGTGCCAGCAGCGGACGGGGAGAAAAACTGTTTTTT. This gives the protein CASSGRGEKLFF.